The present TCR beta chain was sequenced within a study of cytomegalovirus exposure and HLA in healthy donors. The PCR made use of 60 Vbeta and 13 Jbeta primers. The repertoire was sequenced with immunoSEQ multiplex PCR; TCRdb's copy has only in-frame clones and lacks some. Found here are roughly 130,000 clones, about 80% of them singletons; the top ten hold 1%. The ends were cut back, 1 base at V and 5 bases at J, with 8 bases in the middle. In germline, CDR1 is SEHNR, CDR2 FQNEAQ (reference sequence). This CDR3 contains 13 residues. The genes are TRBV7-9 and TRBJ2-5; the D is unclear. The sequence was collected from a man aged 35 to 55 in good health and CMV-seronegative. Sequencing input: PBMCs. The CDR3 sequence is CASSLGGWETQYF. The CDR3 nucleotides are TGTGCCAGCAGCTTAGGAGGCTGGGAGACCCAGTACTTC.